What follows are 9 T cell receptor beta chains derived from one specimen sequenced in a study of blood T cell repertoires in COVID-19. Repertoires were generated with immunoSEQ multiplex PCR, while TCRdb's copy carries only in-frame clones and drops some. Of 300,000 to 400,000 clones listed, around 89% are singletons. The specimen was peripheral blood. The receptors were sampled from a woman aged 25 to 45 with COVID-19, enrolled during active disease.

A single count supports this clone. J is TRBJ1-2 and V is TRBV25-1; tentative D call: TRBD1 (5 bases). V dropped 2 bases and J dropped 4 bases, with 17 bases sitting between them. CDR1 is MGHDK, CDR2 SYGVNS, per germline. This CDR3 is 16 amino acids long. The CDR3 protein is CASSEGAGRGLYGYTF. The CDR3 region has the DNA TGTGCCAGCAGTGAAGGTGCAGGGAGGGGACTCTATGGCTACACCTTC.

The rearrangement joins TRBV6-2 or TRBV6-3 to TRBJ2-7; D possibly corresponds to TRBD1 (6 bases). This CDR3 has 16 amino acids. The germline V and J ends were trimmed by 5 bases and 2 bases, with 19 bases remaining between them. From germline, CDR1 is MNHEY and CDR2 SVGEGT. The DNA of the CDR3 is TGTGCCAGCAGTCAAATACCGGGACACCGCCCCTACGAGCAGTACGTC. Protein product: CASSQIPGHRPYEQYV.

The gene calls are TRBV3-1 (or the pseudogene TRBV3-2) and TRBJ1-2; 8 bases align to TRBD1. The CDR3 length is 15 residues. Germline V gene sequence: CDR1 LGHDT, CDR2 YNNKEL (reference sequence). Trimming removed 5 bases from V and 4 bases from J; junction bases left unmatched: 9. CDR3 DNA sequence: TGTGCCAGCAGCACCCGACAGGGGTCGGGCTATGGCTACACCTTC. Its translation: CASSTRQGSGYGYTF.

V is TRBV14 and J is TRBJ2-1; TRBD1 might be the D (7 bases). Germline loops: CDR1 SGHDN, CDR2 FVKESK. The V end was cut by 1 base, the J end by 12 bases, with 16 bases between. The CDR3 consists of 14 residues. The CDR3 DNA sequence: TGTGCCAGCAGCCAAGTCGGAGGGGGCCTTGTGCAGTTCTTC. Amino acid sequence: CASSQVGGGLVQFF.

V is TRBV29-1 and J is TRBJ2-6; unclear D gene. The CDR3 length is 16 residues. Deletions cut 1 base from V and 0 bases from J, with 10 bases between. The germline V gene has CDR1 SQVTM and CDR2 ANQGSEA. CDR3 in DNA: TGCAGCGTTGAAGTCCGGGTCTTCTCTGGGGCCAACGTCCTGACTTTC. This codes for CSVEVRVFSGANVLTF.

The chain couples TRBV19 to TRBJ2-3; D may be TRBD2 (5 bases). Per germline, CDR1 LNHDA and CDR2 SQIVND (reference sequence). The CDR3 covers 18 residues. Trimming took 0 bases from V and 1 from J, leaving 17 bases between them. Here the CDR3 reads CASSIEGGGRFRTDTQYF. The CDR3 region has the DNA TGTGCCAGTAGTATAGAAGGAGGCGGGCGTTTCCGCACAGATACGCAGTATTTT.

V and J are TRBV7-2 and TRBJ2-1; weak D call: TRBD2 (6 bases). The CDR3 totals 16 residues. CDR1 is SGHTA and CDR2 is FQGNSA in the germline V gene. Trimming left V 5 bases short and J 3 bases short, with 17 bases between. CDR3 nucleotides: TGTGCCAGCAGCCAAAAGAGGAGGGTCATCTACAATGAGCAGTTCTTC. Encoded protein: CASSQKRRVIYNEQFF.

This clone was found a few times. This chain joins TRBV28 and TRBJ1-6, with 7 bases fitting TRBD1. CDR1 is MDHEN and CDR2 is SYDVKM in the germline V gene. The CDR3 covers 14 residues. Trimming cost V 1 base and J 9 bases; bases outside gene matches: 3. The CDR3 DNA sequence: TGTGCCAGCAGTTTATCCGGGACAGTTTCACCCCTCCACTTT. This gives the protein CASSLSGTVSPLHF.

CDR3 sequence: CASSFYKGHEKLFF. CDR3 coding DNA: TGTGCCAGCAGTTTCTACAAGGGGCATGAAAAACTGTTTTTT. The chain combines TRBV27 with TRBJ1-4; weak D call: TRBD1 (5 bases). Germline V gives CDR1 MNHEY, CDR2 SMNVEV (reference sequence). Trimming removed 3 bases at V and 6 bases at J, with 11 bases between. The CDR3 runs to 14 residues.